This T cell receptor beta chain was profiled in a study of T cells in narcolepsy. Study results and limitations: Some memory CD4+ repertoires had no autoreactive clone sequences. Autoreactive HCRT-specific and TRIB2-specific clonotypes were marked in same-patient CSF-versus-blood CD4+ comparisons.

This CDR3 has 14 amino acids. Per germline, CDR1 MNHEY and CDR2 SVGAGI. Unmatched junction bases numbered 6, after V lost 6 bases and J lost 5 bases. Measured with immunoSEQ multiplex PCR; TCRdb has only the in-frame clones, and not every one. The table shows tens of thousands of clones, with about 85% occurring only once. About this clone: Its antigen remains unknown.

The chain links TRBV6-5 to TRBJ2-5; 10 bases are a match to TRBD2. The clonotype comes from a human donor with narcolepsy. Specimen: CD45RA- memory CD4+ T cells from PBMCs. The DNA for the CDR3 is TGTGCCAGCAGGAGGCTAGCGGGAGATGAGACCCAGTACTTC. It codes for CASRRLAGDETQYF.